This T cell receptor beta chain derives from a study of OX40 agonist ivuxolimab in advanced cancers. Across the whole study: Among those enrolled, mean age was approximately 62 years (range about 23 to 79) and over 70% were male.

Sequencing was performed with immunoSEQ multiplex PCR; in TCRdb, only in-frame clones are kept and a portion is missing. Of about 70,000 clones listed, around nine tenths are singletons. The CDR3 runs 14 residues. The V end was cut by 1 base, the J end by 5 bases, with 11 bases between. The germline gives CDR1 SGHVS, CDR2 FNYEAQ. Sequenced here: CD4+ or CD8+ T cells sorted from blood, sampled in a trial of the OX40 agonist ivuxolimab. The chain uses TRBV7-6 and TRBJ2-5, with D possibly matching TRBD2 (7 bases). The receptor's source is an adult with an advanced solid tumor such as melanoma, head and neck, liver or kidney cancer. As DNA, the CDR3 is TGTGCCAGCAGCTTAGGGAGGGGGGGGGAGACCCAGTACTTC. This sequence encodes CASSLGRGGETQYF.